This T cell receptor beta chain was recovered during a study of T cell responses to AZD1222 COVID-19 vaccine. Whole-study findings and limits: Spike as a whole was targeted by vaccine-associated CD4 TCRs, dominant at 160-218 and 743-854. Breadth and depth of Spike-specific TCRs rose after two AZD1222 doses. Possibly, clonal diversity was underestimated; donors were largely white British and included more females.

With respect to this clone: Its antigen is as yet unknown.

V was clipped by 0 bases and J by 12 bases, with 11 bases between them. There are 12 residues in the CDR3. Germline CDR1 reads MNHNS; CDR2 reads SASEGT. Clones were sequenced by immunoSEQ multiplex PCR, and TCRdb holds only the in-frame ones, with some missing. The sample holds some 110,000 clones; less than 95% are singletons and the top ten take roughly 8%. Material: peripheral blood, obtained 28 days after the second AZD1222 dose. The TCR sequence derives from an adult who received the AZD1222 COVID-19 vaccine. This chain connects TRBV6-1 to TRBJ1-2; no clear D. Here the CDR3 DNA reads TGTGCCAGCAGTGAAGCTCCCCCGGGGAACACCTTC. Protein sequence: CASSEAPPGNTF.